A single T cell receptor beta chain is shown here with its context. From germline, CDR1 is LNHDA and CDR2 SQIVND (reference sequence). This CDR3 is 12 amino acids long. The V end was cut by 3 bases, the J end by 7 bases, with 9 bases between. In the study's own analysis: It was from reference gene primer amplification that nucleated cell counts were estimated. Assay: immunoSEQ multiplex PCR; the TCRdb copy retains only in-frame clones and omits some. V, J and clone size were drawn from that table, and D and trimming were deduced from the DNA. The table includes 150,000 to 200,000 clones, around 80% detected once. The data are from a study of blood T cell repertoires in COVID-19. Turning to the study itself: The study drew acute and convalescent COVID-19 samples from the United States, Italy and Spain. T cells, B-cell-depleted T cells, or PBMCs provided the cDNA or gDNA that served as material.

The chain uses TRBV19 and TRBJ1-2, with no clear D. This clonotype originated in a man aged 55-75 years with acute or convalescent COVID-19. The specimen sequenced was peripheral blood. The CDR3 is CASSIGGSGYTF. The CDR3 nucleotides are TGTGCCAGTAGTATCGGAGGCTCTGGCTACACCTTC.